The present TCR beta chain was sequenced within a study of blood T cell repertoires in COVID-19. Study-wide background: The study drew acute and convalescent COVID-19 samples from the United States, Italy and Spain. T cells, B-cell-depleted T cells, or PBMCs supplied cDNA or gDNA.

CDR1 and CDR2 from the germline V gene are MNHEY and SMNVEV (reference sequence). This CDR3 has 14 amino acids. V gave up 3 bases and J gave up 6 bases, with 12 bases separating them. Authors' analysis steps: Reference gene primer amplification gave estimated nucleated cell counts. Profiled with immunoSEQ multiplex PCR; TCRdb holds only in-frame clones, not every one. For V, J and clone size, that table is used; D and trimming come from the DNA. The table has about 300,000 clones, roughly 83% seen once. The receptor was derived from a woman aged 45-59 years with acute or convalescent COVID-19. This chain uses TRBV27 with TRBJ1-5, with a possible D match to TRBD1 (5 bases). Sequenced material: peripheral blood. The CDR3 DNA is TGTGCCAGCAGTTTTGGGGCGGGGGGTCAGCCCCAGCATTTT. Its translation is CASSFGAGGQPQHF.